Included here is one T cell receptor beta chain sequence, with context. Its antigen remains unknown. Per the germline V gene, CDR1 is SGHNT and CDR2 is YYREEE (reference sequence). Trimming cost V 0 bases and J 6 bases, with 14 bases left between them. This CDR3 has 15 residues. The sample belongs to a study of T cell responses to AZD1222 COVID-19 vaccine. General study findings and limits: Unmutated variant regions reportedly attract nearly half of all spike-specific TCRs. Without day 14 samples, only post-peak T cell repertoires were studied.

Pooling of second doses given at about 4 or about 12 weeks was done. Generated by immunoSEQ multiplex PCR, the TCRdb table keeps only in-frame clones and is missing some. Among approximately 72,000 clones listed, about 88% were seen once. Source: peripheral blood, taken 28 days after the second AZD1222 dose. The chain recombines TRBV5-4 with TRBJ2-3; D not resolved. The TCR was taken from an adult who received the AZD1222 COVID-19 vaccine. The CDR3 sequence: CASSLALGETDTQYF. CDR3 sequence (DNA): TGTGCCAGCAGCTTGGCCCTCGGCGAGACGGATACGCAGTATTTT.